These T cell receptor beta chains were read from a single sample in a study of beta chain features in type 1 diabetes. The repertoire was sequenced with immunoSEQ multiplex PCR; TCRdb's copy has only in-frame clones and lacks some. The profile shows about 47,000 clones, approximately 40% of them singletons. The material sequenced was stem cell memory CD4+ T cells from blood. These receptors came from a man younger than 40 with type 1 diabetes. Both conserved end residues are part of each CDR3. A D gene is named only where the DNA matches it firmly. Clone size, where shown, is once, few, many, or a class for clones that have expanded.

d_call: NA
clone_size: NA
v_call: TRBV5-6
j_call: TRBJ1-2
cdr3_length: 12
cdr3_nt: TGTGCCAGCAGCCGGGACACCTATGGCTACACCTTC
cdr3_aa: CASSRDTYGYTF

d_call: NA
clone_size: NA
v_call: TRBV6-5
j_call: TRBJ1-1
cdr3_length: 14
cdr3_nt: TGTGCCAGCAGTTACTCCGGGTTTTACACTGAAGCTTTCTTT
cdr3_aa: CASSYSGFYTEAFF

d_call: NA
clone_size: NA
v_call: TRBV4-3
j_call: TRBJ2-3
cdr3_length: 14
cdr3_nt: TGCGCCAGCAGCCAAAATCGCGGCACAGATACGCAGTATTTT
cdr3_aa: CASSQNRGTDTQYF

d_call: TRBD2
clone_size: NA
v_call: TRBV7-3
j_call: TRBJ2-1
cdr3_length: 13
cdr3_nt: TGTGCCAGCAGCCCCGGACTAGGCAATGAGCAGTTCTTC
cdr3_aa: CASSPGLGNEQFF

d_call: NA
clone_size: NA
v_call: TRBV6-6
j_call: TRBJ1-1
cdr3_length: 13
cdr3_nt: TGTGCCAGCAGTTACTCGGGACAAATTGAAGCTTTCTTT
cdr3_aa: CASSYSGQIEAFF

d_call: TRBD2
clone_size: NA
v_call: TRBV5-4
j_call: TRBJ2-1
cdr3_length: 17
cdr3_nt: TGTGCCAGCAGCTTGGTGGGGACTAGCGGGAGCGTGCATGAGCAGTTCTTC
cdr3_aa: CASSLVGTSGSVHEQFF

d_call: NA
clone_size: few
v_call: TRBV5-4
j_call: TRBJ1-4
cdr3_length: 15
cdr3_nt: TGTGCCAGCAGCGAGGGACTGACTTTTGGCGAAAAACTGTTTTTT
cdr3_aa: CASSEGLTFGEKLFF

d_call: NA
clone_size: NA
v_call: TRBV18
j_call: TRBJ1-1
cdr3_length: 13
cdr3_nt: TGTGCCAGCTCACCGAACGGGGACACTGAAGCTTTCTTT
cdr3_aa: CASSPNGDTEAFF

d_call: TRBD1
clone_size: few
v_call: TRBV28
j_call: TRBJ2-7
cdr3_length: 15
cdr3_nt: TGTGCCAGCAGCACAGGGGGCGCAATCGCCTACGAGCAGTACTTC
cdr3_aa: CASSTGGAIAYEQYF

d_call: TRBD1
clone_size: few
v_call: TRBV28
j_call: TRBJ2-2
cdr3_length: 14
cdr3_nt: TGTGCCAGCAGTCCGCCGGGACAGGCCGGGGAGCTGTTTTTT
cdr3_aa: CASSPPGQAGELFF

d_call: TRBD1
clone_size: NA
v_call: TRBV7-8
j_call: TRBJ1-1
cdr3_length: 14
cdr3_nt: TGTGCCAGCAGCTTAATTACAGGGGTGGGTGAAGCTTTCTTT
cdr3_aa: CASSLITGVGEAFF

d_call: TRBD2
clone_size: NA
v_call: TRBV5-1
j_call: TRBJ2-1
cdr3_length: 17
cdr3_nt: TGCGCCAGCAGCTTGGGTTATGCGGGGCTAGCGGCCAATGAGCAGTTCTTC
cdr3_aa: CASSLGYAGLAANEQFF

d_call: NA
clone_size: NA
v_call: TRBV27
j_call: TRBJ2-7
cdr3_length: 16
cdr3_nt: TGTGCCAGCAGTTTAGGGAATGGACAGAGCCGCTACGAGCAGTACTTC
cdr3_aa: CASSLGNGQSRYEQYF

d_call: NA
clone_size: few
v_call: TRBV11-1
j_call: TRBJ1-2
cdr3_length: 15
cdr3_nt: TGTGCCAGCAGCTTAGCGTCGGCAGGGGAATATGGCTACACCTTC
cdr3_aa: CASSLASAGEYGYTF

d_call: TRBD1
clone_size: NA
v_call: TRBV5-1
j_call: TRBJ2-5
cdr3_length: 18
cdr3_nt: TGCGCCAGCAGCTTGGACAGGACCGGGACAGACCTTCCGGAGACCCAGTACTTC
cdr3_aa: CASSLDRTGTDLPETQYF

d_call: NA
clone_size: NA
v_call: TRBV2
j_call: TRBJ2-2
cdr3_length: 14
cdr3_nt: TGTGCCAGCAATCAGGAGGCCAACACCGGGGAGCTGTTTTTT
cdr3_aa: CASNQEANTGELFF

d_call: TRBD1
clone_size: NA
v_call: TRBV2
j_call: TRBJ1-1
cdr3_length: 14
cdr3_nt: TGTGCCAGCGGGCGACAGGGGATGAACACTGAAGCTTTCTTT
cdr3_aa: CASGRQGMNTEAFF

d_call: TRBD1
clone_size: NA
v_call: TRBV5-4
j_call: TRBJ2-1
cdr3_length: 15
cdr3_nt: TGTGCCAGCACCCAGGGACAGCTCTCCTACAATGAGCAGTTCTTC
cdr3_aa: CASTQGQLSYNEQFF

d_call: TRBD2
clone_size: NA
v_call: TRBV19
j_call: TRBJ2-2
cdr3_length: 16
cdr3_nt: TGTGCCAGTAGTATCGGGACTAGCGGGAGTTACGGGGAGCTGTTTTTT
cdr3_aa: CASSIGTSGSYGELFF

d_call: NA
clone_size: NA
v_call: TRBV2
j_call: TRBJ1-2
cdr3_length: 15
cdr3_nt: TGTGCCAGCAGTGAAGTGAAGGGGATTCCCTATGGCTACACCTTC
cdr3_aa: CASSEVKGIPYGYTF

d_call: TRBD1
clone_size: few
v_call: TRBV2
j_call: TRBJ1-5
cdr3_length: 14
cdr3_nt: TGTGCCAGCAGTGTGGGACAGAGGAATCAGCCCCAGCATTTT
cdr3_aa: CASSVGQRNQPQHF

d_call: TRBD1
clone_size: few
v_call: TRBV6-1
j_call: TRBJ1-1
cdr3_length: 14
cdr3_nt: TGTGCCAGCAGTAGACAGGGTTTGAACACTGAAGCTTTCTTT
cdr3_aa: CASSRQGLNTEAFF

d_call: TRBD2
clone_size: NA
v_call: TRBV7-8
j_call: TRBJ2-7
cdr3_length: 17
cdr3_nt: TGTGCCAGCAGCTTAGTTGATCGGGGACTATGGTCCTACGAGCAGTACTTC
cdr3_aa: CASSLVDRGLWSYEQYF

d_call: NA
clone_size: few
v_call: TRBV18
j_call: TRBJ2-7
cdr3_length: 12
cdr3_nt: TGTGCCAGCTCACCCTCTCTACGTGAGCAGTACTTC
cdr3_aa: CASSPSLREQYF

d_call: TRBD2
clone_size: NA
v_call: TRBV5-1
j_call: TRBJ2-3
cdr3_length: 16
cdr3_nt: TGCGCCAGCAGCTTGGCTAGCGGGAGTGGCACAGATACGCAGTATTTT
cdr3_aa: CASSLASGSGTDTQYF

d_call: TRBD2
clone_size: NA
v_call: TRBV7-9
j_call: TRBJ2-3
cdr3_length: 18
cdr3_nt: TGTGCCAGCAGCCCCACGAGACTAGCGGGAGGTAGCACAGATACGCAGTATTTT
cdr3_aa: CASSPTRLAGGSTDTQYF

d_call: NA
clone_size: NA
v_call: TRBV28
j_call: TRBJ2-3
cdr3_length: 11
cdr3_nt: TGTGCCAGCAGATACACAGATACGCAGTATTTT
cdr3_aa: CASRYTDTQYF

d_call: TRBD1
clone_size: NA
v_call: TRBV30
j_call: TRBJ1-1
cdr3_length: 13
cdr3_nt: TGTGCCTGGAGTAGGGGGCTGAACACTGAAGCTTTCTTT
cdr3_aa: CAWSRGLNTEAFF

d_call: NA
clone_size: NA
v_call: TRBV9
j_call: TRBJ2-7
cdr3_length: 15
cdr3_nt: TGTGCCAGCAGCGTAGGGCTAGCAACGAGCTACGAGCAGTACTTC
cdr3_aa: CASSVGLATSYEQYF